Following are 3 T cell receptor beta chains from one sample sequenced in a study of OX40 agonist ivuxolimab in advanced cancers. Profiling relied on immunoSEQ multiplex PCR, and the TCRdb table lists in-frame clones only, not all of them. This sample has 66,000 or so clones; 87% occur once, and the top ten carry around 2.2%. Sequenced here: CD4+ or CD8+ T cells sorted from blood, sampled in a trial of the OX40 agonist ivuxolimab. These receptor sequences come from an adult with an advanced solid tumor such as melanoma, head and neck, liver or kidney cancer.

Here the CDR3 reads CASSLPSDSLNLYEQYF. In DNA, the CDR3 is TGTGCCAGCAGCTTACCCTCGGACAGCCTGAACCTTTACGAGCAGTACTTC. J is TRBJ2-7 and V is TRBV7-9; possibly TRBD1 for D (6 bases). Germline CDR1 is SEHNR and CDR2 is FQNEAQ (reference sequence). The CDR3 loop spans 17 amino acids. V was pared by 2 bases and J by 4 bases, with 21 bases between.

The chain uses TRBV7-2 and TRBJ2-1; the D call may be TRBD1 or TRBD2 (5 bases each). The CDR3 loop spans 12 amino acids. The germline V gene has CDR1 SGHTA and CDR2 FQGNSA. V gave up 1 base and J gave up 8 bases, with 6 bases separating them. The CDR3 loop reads CASSLVGDEQFF. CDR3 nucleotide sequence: TGTGCCAGCAGCTTAGTGGGGGATGAGCAGTTCTTC.

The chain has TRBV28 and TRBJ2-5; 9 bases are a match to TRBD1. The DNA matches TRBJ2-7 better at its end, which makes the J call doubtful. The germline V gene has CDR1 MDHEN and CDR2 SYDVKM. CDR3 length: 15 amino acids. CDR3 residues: CASRLGTGSSYEQYF. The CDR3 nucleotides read TGTGCCAGCAGACTTGGGACAGGGTCCTCCTACGAGCAGTACTTC.